A single sample is the source of the 6 T cell receptor beta chains below, sequenced in a study of T cells in women clearing cervical HPV infection. Only in-frame clones appear in the TCRdb table, and some are missing; sequencing was by immunoSEQ multiplex PCR. Its clone listing holds 25,000 to 35,000 clones. The sequenced material came from blood buffy coat. These receptors all stem from a woman aged 18 to 69 with a cervical HPV16 infection that either progressed to CIN3+ or cleared (not recorded which).

Details on this clone: Read coverage stops 3 residues before the CDR3 terminus; the germline J gene supplies the remainder. The genes are TRBV19 and TRBJ1-1; D remains unclear. The CDR3 contains 13 residues. Germline V CDR1 and CDR2: LNHDA, SQIVND (reference sequence). V lost 3 bases and J lost 6, with 11 bases in between. The part of the CDR3 DNA that was read is TGTGCCAGTAGTATCGCAAGGGCATCTGAA. Translating it yields CASSIARASE. Given in full, the CDR3 is CASSIARASEAFF.

This clone is called medium-sized based on its frequency. Read data end 3 residues before the CDR3 end; the end is taken from the germline J gene. Other DNA sequences from this sample encode an identical CDR3 as well. The chain has TRBV29-1 and TRBJ2-6; 7 bases map to TRBD1. The germline V gene encodes CDR1 SQVTM and CDR2 ANQGSEA. Trimming removed 7 bases from V and 0 bases from J; junction bases left unmatched: 6. The length of the CDR3 is 15 residues. CDR3 in amino acids: CSARQGSSGANVLTF. Incomplete CDR3 DNA: TGCAGCGCAAGACAGGGCTCCTCTGGGGCCAACGTC.

On this clone itself: Read sequence stops 3 residues before the CDR3 end, and the germline J gene provides the missing end. The chain combines TRBV2 with TRBJ1-2; no clear D gene. The CDR3 is 15 amino acids. Germline V gene sequence: CDR1 SNHLY, CDR2 FYNNEI. The CDR3: CASRIRLAGDYDYTF. The CDR3 bases that were read are TGTGCCAGCAGGATAAGACTAGCGGGAGATTACGAC. Variable domain in full (rest from reference TRBV2 and TRBJ1-2): EPEVTQTPSHQVTQMGQEVILRCVPISNHLYFYWYRQILGQKVEFLVSFYNNEISEKSEIFDDQFSVERPDGSNFTLKIRSTKLEDSAMYFCASRIRLAGDYDYTFGSGTRLTVV.

Concerning this clone: The read ends 3 residues early relative to the CDR3; the germline J gene fills the gap. This sequence joins TRBV20-1 and TRBJ2-7, with 11 bases that match TRBD2. The germline CDR1 and CDR2 sequences are DFQATT and SNEGSKA (reference sequence). This CDR3 is built from 17 residues. The trim removed 1 base at V and 0 bases at J, leaving 8 bases unmatched. CDR3 loop: CSARVGRLAGTSYEQYF. Incomplete CDR3 DNA: TGCAGTGCTAGAGTTGGGCGACTAGCGGGGACCTCCTACGAG.

As to this clone: From the germline J gene comes the end of the CDR3, since the read stops 3 residues before it. This chain uses TRBV19 with TRBJ1-4; 10 positions match TRBD1. CDR3 length: 17 amino acids. Germline lookup yields CDR1 LNHDA and CDR2 SQIVND (reference sequence). V trimming: 8 bases; J trimming: 6 bases; junction bases outside the gene matches: 15. The DNA read from the CDR3 is TGTGCCAGTTCAAACCGGGACAGGGGCTTACCTCATGAAAAA. Protein: CASSNRDRGLPHEK. In full, the CDR3 is CASSNRDRGLPHEKLFF.

Details on this clone: Read coverage stops 3 residues before the CDR3 terminus; the germline J gene supplies the remainder. This chain joins TRBV29-1 and TRBJ1-2; D possibly corresponds to TRBD1 (6 bases). V was shortened by 4 bases and J by 3 bases, with 9 bases between the two germline ends. This CDR3 contains 12 residues. The germline gives CDR1 SQVTM, CDR2 ANQGSEA. The CDR3 spells CSVVTGDYGYTF. The CDR3 DNA, read in part, is TGCAGCGTTGTGACAGGCGACTATGGC.